This T cell receptor (beta chain) was sequenced during a study of Ad26.COV2.S vaccination and SARS-CoV-2 variants. Clones were read by immunoSEQ multiplex PCR, and TCRdb kept only the in-frame ones, dropping some. In the table there are fewer than 400,000 clones, 70% to 90% of which are singletons. Concerning this clone: Its antigen is not known.

Trimming took off 5 bases at V and 2 bases at J, with 10 bases between the two ends. Germline V gene data show CDR1 as MNHEY and CDR2 as SMNVEV (reference sequence). CDR3 length: 13 residues. Whole-study results and caveats: Those who received vaccine or placebo ended up with similar non-spike TCR breadth.

As to treatment: roughly 18 received Ad26.COV2.S at low or high dose, single or two shots; roughly five received placebo; per-sample allocation not given. Day 63 after the first vaccine or placebo injection was the time point for sampling. The sample consisted of peripheral blood, taken in a trial of Ad26.COV2.S vaccine versus placebo. This sequence was found in a person between 18 and 65 years old who received the Ad26.COV2.S COVID-19 vaccine or a placebo. The chain combines TRBV27 with TRBJ2-7; D possibly corresponds to TRBD1 (6 bases). CDR3 protein: CASSPTGTYEQYF. CDR3 DNA sequence: TGTGCCAGCAGTCCAACAGGGACCTACGAGCAGTACTTC.